These T cell receptor beta chains were read from a single sample in a study of T cell changes during pregnancy in multiple sclerosis. Profiled with immunoSEQ multiplex PCR; TCRdb holds only in-frame clones, not every one. The table records 76,000 or so clones, 93% of them present only once. Source: peripheral blood, taken in the second trimester of pregnancy. These TCRs come from a female donor in good health, enrolled as a control in a pregnancy study. Both conserved end residues are part of each CDR3. The D gene is left open where the match is weak. The listing skips clone size in some rows; elsewhere it reads once, few, many or a size class.

j_call	d_call	clone_size	cdr3_length	v_call	cdr3_aa	cdr3_nt
TRBJ2-7	TRBD2	NA	15	TRBV25-1	CASSEWGGTTYEQYF	TGTGCCAGCAGTGAATGGGGAGGGACCACCTACGAGCAGTACTTC
TRBJ1-2	NA	NA	14	TRBV5-5	CASSLEDKYYGYTF	TGTGCCAGCAGCTTGGAGGACAAGTACTATGGCTACACCTTC
TRBJ1-1	NA	NA	14	TRBV4-3	CASSRGRGVTEAFF	TGCGCCAGCAGCCGCGGCAGGGGAGTAACTGAAGCTTTCTTT
TRBJ1-5	TRBD1	NA	15	TRBV18	CASSPDRGGNQPQHF	TGTGCCAGCTCACCAGACAGGGGAGGCAATCAGCCCCAGCATTTT
TRBJ1-5	NA	NA	15	TRBV6-1	CASSEARRATQPQHF	TGTGCCAGCAGTGAAGCGCGTCGAGCAACTCAGCCCCAGCATTTT
TRBJ1-2	TRBD1	NA	14	TRBV19	CASSIQTGKYGYTF	TGTGCCAGTAGTATCCAGACAGGGAAGTATGGCTACACCTTC
TRBJ2-7	NA	NA	14	TRBV6-6	CASSYRPDLGEQYF	TGTGCCAGCAGTTACAGGCCGGACTTGGGCGAGCAGTACTTC
TRBJ1-1	TRBD1	few	11	TRBV29-1	CSVPERGLTFF	TGCAGCGTCCCTGAGAGGGGGCTGACTTTCTTT
TRBJ1-4	NA	NA	17	TRBV4-3	CASSQDWGTGWNEKLFF	TGCGCCAGCAGCCAAGACTGGGGAACAGGTTGGAATGAAAAACTGTTTTTT
TRBJ1-5	TRBD1	NA	15	TRBV6-5	CASSTGTGDNQPQHF	TGTGCCAGCAGTACCGGGACAGGGGACAATCAGCCCCAGCATTTT
TRBJ1-5	NA	NA	15	TRBV7-2	CASSSDTVVNQPQHF	TGTGCCAGCAGCTCCGATACGGTGGTCAATCAGCCCCAGCATTTT
TRBJ2-1	TRBD2	NA	16	TRBV4-1	CASSQLLAGKFNEQFF	TGCGCCAGCAGCCAGCTACTAGCGGGAAAATTCAATGAGCAGTTCTTC
TRBJ1-5	TRBD1	NA	14	TRBV5-4	CASSLGTGRQPQHF	TGTGCCAGCAGCTTGGGGACAGGTCGTCAGCCCCAGCATTTT
TRBJ2-3	NA	NA	14	TRBV6-1	CASSGRGSPDTQYF	TGTGCCAGCAGTGGAAGGGGGAGTCCAGATACGCAGTATTTT
TRBJ1-4	NA	NA	14	TRBV5-4	CASSFEGRDEKLFF	TGTGCCAGCTCTTTTGAAGGGCGGGATGAAAAACTGTTTTTT
TRBJ1-1	NA	NA	15	TRBV10-2	CASSEGVPRGTEAFF	TGCGCCAGCAGTGAGGGGGTTCCAAGGGGGACTGAAGCTTTCTTT
TRBJ1-1	NA	NA	14	TRBV11-2	CASSALQGSTEAFF	TGTGCCAGCAGCGCTCTACAGGGTTCCACTGAAGCTTTCTTT
TRBJ1-2	TRBD1	NA	16	TRBV7-9	CASSLAGTVGDYGYTF	TGTGCCAGCAGCTTAGCTGGGACAGTAGGGGACTATGGCTACACCTTC
TRBJ2-7	TRBD1	NA	17	TRBV30	CAWSGTDGQAAYYEQYF	TGTGCCTGGAGTGGCACCGACGGACAGGCGGCCTACTACGAGCAGTACTTC
TRBJ1-1	NA	NA	12	TRBV30	CAWSVQGFEAFF	TGTGCCTGGAGTGTACAGGGCTTTGAAGCTTTCTTT
TRBJ1-5	NA	NA	14	TRBV7-9	CASSPGGGMQPQHF	TGTGCCAGCAGCCCAGGTGGGGGGATGCAGCCCCAGCATTTT
TRBJ1-2	TRBD1	NA	14	TRBV11-2	CASSLGTAIYGYTF	TGTGCCAGCAGCCTAGGGACAGCGATCTATGGCTACACCTTC
TRBJ1-6	TRBD1	NA	14	TRBV5-6	CASSPGQKNSPLHF	TGTGCCAGCAGCCCGGGACAGAAAAATTCACCCCTCCACTTT
TRBJ2-1	TRBD2	NA	16	TRBV7-8	CASSPLRGGGYNEQFF	TGTGCCAGCAGCCCCCTCCGTGGCGGGGGTTACAATGAGCAGTTCTTC
TRBJ2-2	TRBD1	NA	17	TRBV5-4	CASSGRAGQGNTGELFF	TGTGCCAGCAGCGGCCGGGCAGGACAGGGGAACACCGGGGAGCTGTTTTTT
TRBJ1-2	NA	NA	18	TRBV7-3	CASSSLGGDGGKVGGYTF	TGTGCCAGCAGCTCCTTAGGGGGGGATGGCGGTAAAGTTGGTGGCTACACCTTC
TRBJ2-7	NA	NA	13	TRBV19	CASSIQGDGEQYF	TGTGCCAGTAGTATACAGGGTGACGGCGAGCAGTACTTC
TRBJ2-2	NA	NA	13	TRBV6-6	CASRDTNTGELFF	TGTGCCAGCAGGGACACCAACACCGGGGAGCTGTTTTTT
TRBJ1-2	NA	NA	16	TRBV4-3	CASSQDSAVYNYGYTF	TGCGCCAGCAGCCAAGATAGCGCAGTCTATAACTATGGCTACACCTTC
TRBJ2-1	TRBD2	NA	15	TRBV10-2	CASTPGGTSVNEQFF	TGCGCCAGCACTCCGGGGGGGACTAGCGTTAATGAGCAGTTCTTC
TRBJ1-1	NA	once	13	TRBV7-9	CASGLNLNTEAFF	TGTGCCAGCGGCCTGAATCTGAACACTGAAGCTTTCTTT
TRBJ1-5	NA	NA	16	TRBV6-1	CASSEASGEGNQPQHF	TGTGCCAGCAGTGAAGCGTCAGGGGAAGGCAATCAGCCCCAGCATTTT
TRBJ2-7	NA	once	15	TRBV6-5	CASRSGAVGFYEQYF	TGTGCCAGCAGATCAGGCGCAGTTGGGTTCTACGAGCAGTACTTC